Given below is one T cell receptor (beta chain) in context. The data were taken from a study of blood T cell repertoires in COVID-19. On the study more broadly: COVID-19 samples, acute and convalescent, were from the United States, Italy and Spain. Nucleic acid was either cDNA or gDNA, and it came from T cells, B-cell-depleted T cells, or PBMCs.

From germline, CDR1 is KGHSH and CDR2 LQKENI. CDR3 length: 18 residues. Losses at the gene ends were 4 bases for V and 0 bases for J; bases not matched to a gene: 7. Method: immunoSEQ multiplex PCR; TCRdb's copy keeps in-frame clones and lacks some. The sample lists around 360,000 clones, about 88% seen once, with 3% in the top ten. The chain links TRBV18 to TRBJ2-3; 13 bases fit TRBD2. The sample taken for sequencing was PBMCs or T cells enriched from blood (not recorded which). This clonotype was obtained from a woman younger than 45 who had recovered from COVID-19. CDR3 nucleotide sequence: TGTGCCAGCTCACTAAGAGCGGGACTAGCGGGGAGCACAGATACGCAGTATTTT. It is translated as CASSLRAGLAGSTDTQYF.